This T cell receptor (beta chain) stems from a study of vaccination effects on CD4 cells after COVID-19. At the level of the study: Two-dose vaccination with either BNT162b2 or mRNA-1273 was given to the participants.

With the ViraFEST assay, the study expanded antigen-specific CD4+ T cells using viral peptide pools, then sequenced them. Following 10 days of culture, CD4+ T cells were isolated. Nucleocapsid antibodies were negative in the vaccine recipients, who had never had SARS-CoV-2 infection. A density of roughly 2 million PBMC per well was used; these cells were cultured with around 11 IU/ml IL-2 and roughly 9.2 ug/ml peptides. Deletions cut 6 bases from V and 1 base from J, with 10 bases between. Germline-derived CDR1 and CDR2 are SQVTM and ANQGSEA. This CDR3 is 12 amino acids long. A remark on this clone: What it binds is unknown.

TCRdb keeps only in-frame clones here, not all; method: immunoSEQ multiplex PCR. The sample lists about 38,000 clones, around 70% occurring once. The chain carries TRBV29-1 and TRBJ2-7, with D tentatively TRBD1 (6 bases). The sequencing used CD4+ T cells from PBMCs cultured with SARS-CoV-2 spike peptides, collected before COVID-19 vaccination. This sequence was found in a human donor who received a COVID-19 vaccine. The CDR3 reads CSVLQGSYEQYF. CDR3 sequence (DNA): TGCAGCGTCTTACAGGGTTCCTACGAGCAGTACTTC.